This T cell receptor (beta chain) came from a study of blood T cell repertoires in COVID-19. The repertoire was sequenced with immunoSEQ multiplex PCR; TCRdb's copy has only in-frame clones and lacks some. The sample includes about 130,000 clones, around 86% of them seen just once. This CDR3 comprises 18 residues. CDR1 and CDR2 (germline): SNHLY, FYNNEI. V gave up 6 bases and J gave up 0 bases; unmatched junction bases: 7. This sequence originates from a man between 60 and 70 years old with acute or convalescent COVID-19. The chain is built from TRBV2 and TRBJ2-3, with 15 bases fitting TRBD2. Specimen: peripheral blood. In nucleotides, the CDR3 is TGTGCCAGCAGGGGGCAAGGACTAGCGGGAGGGAGCACAGATACGCAGTATTTT. Protein product: CASRGQGLAGGSTDTQYF.